This entry is about one T cell receptor (beta chain). Its cognate antigen is unknown. Trimming pared 5 bases from V and 5 bases from J, leaving 15 bases between. Germline CDR1 and CDR2: SQVTM and ANQGSEA. The CDR3 totals 13 residues. The sample comes from a study of response to subunit inactivated influenza vaccine. Whole-study results and caveats: Every seasonal influenza vaccination brings in few new T cells, the authors suggested.

TCRdb processed the RT-PCR reads anew with MiXCR; each CDR3 protein has one entry. The data contain 650,000 to 700,000 distinct CDR3 sequences, 15% to 19% of them singletons. The receptor's source is a man aged 50 to 60 who received an inactivated influenza vaccine. The chain employs TRBV29-1 and TRBJ2-5; D is tentatively TRBD1 or TRBD2 (5 bases each). This specimen consisted of PBMCs from blood, obtained approximately 13 days after vaccination. CDR3 sequence (DNA): TGCAGCGTTCAAGGACTGGCAGGGGAGACCCAGTACTTC. Translating gives CSVQGLAGETQYF.